The 29 T cell receptor beta chains in this list originate from one sample, sequenced in a study of cytomegalovirus exposure and HLA in healthy donors. The table came from immunoSEQ multiplex PCR; TCRdb's copy has only in-frame clones and leaves some out. The table lists fewer than 150,000 clones, around nine tenths of them singletons. The sample taken for sequencing was PBMCs. The receptors stem from a man aged 18 to 30 in good health and CMV-seropositive.

The sample holds a few counts of this clone. The chain carries TRBV30 and TRBJ1-1; 9 bases agree with TRBD1. V shed 4 bases and J 8 bases; nucleotides not matched to a gene: 11. Germline lookup yields CDR1 GTSNPN and CDR2 SVGIG (reference sequence). CDR3 size: 14 residues. The CDR3 region is CAWKHGTGPAEAFF. The CDR3 DNA reads TGTGCCTGGAAACACGGGACAGGGCCCGCAGAAGCTTTCTTT.

J is TRBJ1-6 and V is TRBV6-5; 9 positions match TRBD1. The J segment lost 7 bases and the V segment lost 5 bases, leaving 6 bases of the junction unmatched. The germline gives CDR1 MNHEY, CDR2 SVGAGI. The CDR3 has 15 residues. The CDR3 DNA reads TGTGCCAGCAGTACACAGGGGGCCTGGAATTCACCCCTCCACTTT. It specifies CASSTQGAWNSPLHF.

Only a few counts were recorded for this clone. The V and J genes are TRBV6-1 and TRBJ2-1; TRBD2 matches 9 bases. Germline V gene data show CDR1 as MNHNS and CDR2 as SASEGT. V shed 6 bases and J 4 bases; nucleotides not matched to a gene: 7. The CDR3 has 15 residues. CDR3 region: CASRQAGGPYNEQFF. As DNA, the CDR3 is TGTGCCAGCAGGCAAGCGGGGGGCCCTTACAATGAGCAGTTCTTC.

The chain employs TRBV11-2 and TRBJ2-1; TRBD2 might be the D (6 bases). The CDR3 covers 16 residues. The germline V and J ends were trimmed by 1 base and 2 bases, with 12 bases remaining between them. CDR1 and CDR2 (germline): SGHAT, FQNNGV. This CDR3 is CASSLAGTLPYNEQFF. In DNA form, the CDR3 reads TGTGCCAGCAGCTTAGCCGGGACTCTCCCCTACAATGAGCAGTTCTTC.

The chain has TRBV4-1 and TRBJ1-2; a weak D match, TRBD1 (6 bases). V shed 4 bases and J shed 1 base, with 25 bases lying between them. CDR1 and CDR2 (germline): MGHRA, YSYEKL. The CDR3 is 19 residues long. The CDR3 DNA sequence: TGCGCCAGCAGCCTCGTTGGGGGCGGCCCAAAGCTTCTTAACTATGGCTACACCTTC. As protein: CASSLVGGGPKLLNYGYTF.

The V call is TRBV10-3, the J call TRBJ2-7; TRBD1 matches at 8 bases. Germline V gene lookup returns CDR1 ENHRY and CDR2 SYGVKD. V gave up 4 bases and J gave up 5 bases; unmatched junction bases: 7. This CDR3 has 14 amino acids. This CDR3 is CAISGQGKIDEQYF. DNA of the CDR3: TGTGCCATCAGTGGACAGGGGAAAATCGACGAGCAGTACTTC.

The chain links TRBV5-4 to TRBJ2-5; D perhaps matches TRBD1 (6 bases). V gave up 4 bases and J gave up 1 base, with 11 bases separating them. The CDR3 has 14 amino acids. Germline V lookup: CDR1 SGHNT, CDR2 YYREEE (reference sequence). CDR3 DNA: TGTGCCAGCAGCCCCGGACAGTCCCAAGAGACCCAGTACTTC. It translates to CASSPGQSQETQYF.

The chain carries TRBV2 and TRBJ1-1; D is ambiguous. Germline V CDR1 and CDR2: SNHLY, FYNNEI. This CDR3 is built from 13 residues. Trimming shortened V by 8 bases and J by 2 bases, and 12 bases separated the two germline ends. The CDR3 loop reads CASAYESNTEAFF. CDR3 DNA sequence: TGTGCCAGCGCGTACGAGAGCAACACTGAAGCTTTCTTT.

The chain is built from TRBV18 and TRBJ2-7, with 11 bases that match TRBD1. This CDR3 comprises 13 residues. The V and J ends lost 11 bases and 6 bases, in that order; junction bases with no gene match: 9. The germline CDR1 and CDR2 sequences are KGHSH and LQKENI. The CDR3 is CASEDRGRSEQYF. CDR3 bases: TGTGCCTCCGAGGACAGGGGGCGTAGCGAGCAGTACTTC.

The V call is TRBV25-1, the J call TRBJ2-1, with no clear D. CDR1 is MGHDK and CDR2 is SYGVNS in the germline V gene. V dropped 7 bases and J dropped 6 bases, with 10 bases sitting between them. CDR3 size: 12 residues. The DNA for the CDR3 is TGTGCCAGCAAGTTCGGGTTCAATGAGCAGTTCTTC. It codes for CASKFGFNEQFF.

The chain carries TRBV19 and TRBJ2-3, with a weak D call TRBD2 (7 bases). Germline V CDR1 and CDR2: LNHDA, SQIVND (reference sequence). The CDR3 has 14 amino acids. V dropped 5 bases and J dropped 3 bases, with 12 bases sitting between them. The CDR3 nucleotides are TGTGCCAGTAGTGGGAGGGGGGAAACAGATACGCAGTATTTT. Its translation is CASSGRGETDTQYF.

The rearrangement links TRBV6-1 to TRBJ2-1; 9 positions agree with TRBD2. The CDR3 contains 15 residues. The germline V gene has CDR1 MNHNS and CDR2 SASEGT. With V trimmed by 7 bases and J by 3 bases, 7 bases remained unmatched. The CDR3 is CASTEVAGDYNEQFF. The DNA for the CDR3 is TGTGCCAGCACCGAGGTAGCGGGGGACTACAATGAGCAGTTCTTC.

The V and J genes are TRBV5-4 and TRBJ2-5; 11 bases fit TRBD2. The CDR3 is 16 residues long. Losses at the gene ends were 7 bases for V and 2 bases for J; bases not matched to a gene: 10. Germline CDR1 reads SGHNT; CDR2 reads YYREEE (reference sequence). CDR3 sequence reads: CASGGGLADPQETQYF. The CDR3 DNA follows: TGTGCCAGCGGTGGGGGACTAGCGGATCCGCAAGAGACCCAGTACTTC. The complete variable domain, with remaining parts taken from reference TRBV5-4 and TRBJ2-5, reads ETGVTQSPTHLIKTRGQQVTLRCSSQSGHNTVSWYQQALGQGPQFIFQYYREEENGRGNFPPRFSGLQFPNYSSELNVNALELDDSALYLCASGGGLADPQETQYFGPGTRLLVL.

This clone was detected only a few times. This chain joins TRBV2 and TRBJ1-6, with TRBD1 matching 10 bases. The trim removed 10 bases at V and 12 bases at J, leaving 6 bases unmatched. Per the germline V gene, CDR1 is SNHLY and CDR2 is FYNNEI. CDR3 length equals 12 residues. CDR3 coding DNA: TGTGCCACAGACCGGGACAGGGGACCCCTCCACTTT. The encoded protein is CATDRDRGPLHF. Full variable domain (rest looked up from reference TRBV2 and TRBJ1-6): EPEVTQTPSHQVTQMGQEVILRCVPISNHLYFYWYRQILGQKVEFLVSFYNNEISEKSEIFDDQFSVERPDGSNFTLKIRSTKLEDSAMYFCATDRDRGPLHFGNGTRLTVT.

This chain links TRBV5-1 with TRBJ1-1; 7 positions match TRBD1. Germline V gene data show CDR1 as SGHRS and CDR2 as YFSETQ. There are 14 residues in the CDR3. The V segment lost 4 bases and the J segment 0 bases; nucleotides outside the gene matches: 3. CDR3 coding DNA: TGCGCCAGCAGCAGACAGGGTCTGAACACTGAAGCTTTCTTT. It yields the protein CASSRQGLNTEAFF.

The rearrangement uses TRBV6-6 and TRBJ1-5; no clear D gene. Germline lookup yields CDR1 MNHNY and CDR2 SVGAGI (reference sequence). This CDR3 is built from 16 residues. V dropped 7 bases and J dropped 4 bases, with 20 bases sitting between them. The CDR3 loop reads CASTPRRAGTNQPQHF. In DNA form, the CDR3 reads TGTGCCAGCACCCCCCGGCGGGCAGGAACTAATCAGCCCCAGCATTTT.

V usage is TRBV29-1 and J usage is TRBJ2-1, with 12 bases fitting TRBD1. The junction had 17 bases not matched to a gene; V was cut back by 4 bases and J by 1 base. CDR1 SQVTM and CDR2 ANQGSEA come from the germline V gene. The CDR3 contains 20 residues. CDR3 residues: CSVVRWRGQGAEWSYNEQFF. As DNA, the CDR3 is TGCAGCGTTGTTCGATGGCGGGGACAGGGGGCAGAATGGTCCTACAATGAGCAGTTCTTC.

In its sample, this clone was seen once. The chain recombines TRBV5-1 with TRBJ2-5, with 7 bases that match TRBD1. With 4 bases clipped from V and 5 bases from J, the junction kept 8 bases outside the gene matches. Germline V gives CDR1 SGHRS, CDR2 YFSETQ. The CDR3 covers 14 residues. CDR3 in amino acids: CASSADRDGETQYF. The CDR3 DNA reads TGCGCCAGCAGCGCCGACAGGGACGGCGAGACCCAGTACTTC.

The V call is TRBV20-1, the J call TRBJ2-3; D is undetermined. Between the trimmed V and J ends, which lost 3 bases and 5 bases, there was a span of 3 bases. Per the germline V gene, CDR1 is DFQATT and CDR2 is SNEGSKA (reference sequence). The CDR3 runs to 10 residues. CDR3 sequence reads: CSASLDTQYF. Written as DNA, the CDR3 is TGCAGTGCTAGTCTAGATACGCAGTATTTT.

The chain combines TRBV10-3 with TRBJ1-1; TRBD1 matches at 7 bases. Unmatched junction bases numbered 6, after V lost 8 bases and J lost 3 bases. The CDR3 has 13 amino acids. Germline V lookup: CDR1 ENHRY, CDR2 SYGVKD. The DNA for the CDR3 is TGTGCCATCCAAATTACAGGGGACACTGAAGCTTTCTTT. Translating it yields CAIQITGDTEAFF.

The V and J genes are TRBV6-5 and TRBJ1-2; D possibly corresponds to TRBD1 (5 bases). This CDR3 is 13 amino acids long. The germline gives CDR1 MNHEY, CDR2 SVGAGI. The ends were cut back, 2 bases at V and 5 bases at J, with 9 bases in the middle. The CDR3 loop is CASSYRGQYGYTF. CDR3 DNA sequence: TGTGCCAGCAGTTACAGGGGCCAATATGGCTACACCTTC.

The chain carries TRBV4-3 and TRBJ2-1; TRBD1 might be the D (5 bases). The CDR3 is made up of 12 amino acids. V was pared by 0 bases and J by 10 bases, with 7 bases between. Germline V gene sequence: CDR1 LGHNA, CDR2 YSLEER. The DNA of the CDR3 is TGCGCCAGCAGCCAAGATAGGGGAGAGCAGTTCTTC. This gives the protein CASSQDRGEQFF.

The chain employs TRBV10-3 and TRBJ1-5, with D possibly matching TRBD1 (6 bases). The CDR3 runs to 15 residues. V was trimmed by 2 bases and J by 5 bases, leaving 13 bases between them. Germline V gives CDR1 ENHRY, CDR2 SYGVKD. CDR3 DNA: TGTGCCATCAGTGAGACAAGGGGGTTCTATCAGCCCCAGCATTTT. Its protein is CAISETRGFYQPQHF.

The rearrangement uses TRBV19 and TRBJ1-5; no clear D. Trimming shortened V by 5 bases and J by 5 bases, and 13 bases separated the two germline ends. Germline V gene data show CDR1 as LNHDA and CDR2 as SQIVND (reference sequence). This CDR3 contains 14 residues. This chain's CDR3 is CASSRTATDQPQHF. CDR3 nucleotides: TGTGCCAGTAGTCGAACGGCTACAGATCAGCCCCAGCATTTT.

The gene calls are TRBV7-9 and TRBJ1-2; 7 bases agree with TRBD1. The CDR3 totals 14 residues. Germline CDR1 SEHNR, CDR2 FQNEAQ (reference sequence). Unmatched junction bases numbered 6, after V lost 1 base and J lost 7 bases. The CDR3 sequence is CASSLGDRASGYTF. CDR3 sequence (DNA): TGTGCCAGCAGCTTAGGAGACAGGGCGTCTGGCTACACCTTC.

This clone was seen ten or more times. V gene TRBV19 combines with J gene TRBJ2-7, with TRBD1 identical over 9 bases. The CDR3 is 15 residues long. Looked up from germline, CDR1 is LNHDA and CDR2 is SQIVND (reference sequence). V was pared by 2 bases and J by 7 bases, with 9 bases of the junction left unmatched. CDR3 region: CASSISDRGRGEQYF. DNA of the CDR3: TGTGCCAGTAGTATATCGGACAGGGGAAGAGGGGAGCAGTACTTC.

CDR3 in amino acids: CASSLNGGADTQYF. The CDR3 region has the DNA TGTGCCAGCAGCTTAAACGGGGGAGCTGATACGCAGTATTTT. This chain connects TRBV7-6 to TRBJ2-3; possibly TRBD2 for D (6 bases). CDR1 is SGHVS and CDR2 is FNYEAQ in the germline V gene. The CDR3 consists of 14 residues. V shed 2 bases and J shed 6 bases, with 12 bases lying between them.

The CDR3, as DNA: TGCAGCGTTAAAACCGGGACAGGGGCCAACGTCCTGACTTTC. Protein sequence: CSVKTGTGANVLTF. The chain combines TRBV29-1 with TRBJ2-6, with D possibly TRBD1 on 6 matching bases. V dropped 5 bases and J dropped 4 bases, with 12 bases sitting between them. Germline-derived CDR1 and CDR2 are SQVTM and ANQGSEA. CDR3 length: 14 residues.

The gene calls are TRBV30 and TRBJ1-1, with TRBD1 as a possible D gene (6 bases). Germline assignment: CDR1 GTSNPN and CDR2 SVGIG (reference sequence). Trimming pared 1 base from V and 1 base from J, leaving 13 bases between. CDR3 length equals 15 residues. The DNA for the CDR3 is TGTGCCTGGAGTGGGGAACAGGGTCCGAACACTGAAGCTTTCTTT. Protein sequence: CAWSGEQGPNTEAFF. The entire variable domain, with the rest obtained from reference TRBV30 and TRBJ1-1, is as follows: SQTIHQWPATLVQPVGSPLSLECTVEGTSNPNLYWYRQAAGRGLQLLFYSVGIGQISSEVPQNLSASRPQDRQFILSSKKLLLSDSGFYLCAWSGEQGPNTEAFFGQGTRLTVV.